Each of the 30 T cell receptor beta chains below was sequenced from the same sample in a study of cytomegalovirus exposure and HLA in healthy donors. Primers included in the PCR were 60 Vbeta and 13 Jbeta primers. TCRdb's copy holds only in-frame clones and misses some; the assay was immunoSEQ multiplex PCR. The sample lists hundreds of thousands of clones; around 83% were seen once. What was sequenced was PBMCs. These TCRs come from a girl aged 5-17 years in good health and CMV-seronegative.

The chain employs TRBV18 and TRBJ2-7, with 7 bases aligning to TRBD1. Germline V gene lookup returns CDR1 KGHSH and CDR2 LQKENI. The CDR3 runs to 13 residues. Unmatched junction bases numbered 2, after V lost 6 bases and J lost 0 bases. CDR3 protein: CASSDRVSYEQYF. Written as DNA, the CDR3 is TGTGCCAGCTCCGACAGGGTCTCCTACGAGCAGTACTTC.

The chain employs TRBV7-2 and TRBJ2-5; 7 bases match TRBD1. The tail of the sequence fits TRBJ2-7 better, so the J call may be wrong. The CDR3 runs 14 residues. Germline CDR1 is SGHTA and CDR2 is FQGNSA. The CDR3, as DNA: TGTGCCAGCAGCTCCATCAGGGGGTCTGACGAGCAGTACTTC. This translates into CASSSIRGSDEQYF.

The V call is TRBV11-2, the J call TRBJ2-7; D call uncertain. The CDR3 has 11 amino acids. The germline CDR1 and CDR2 sequences are SGHAT and FQNNGV. Trimming took 4 bases from V and 3 from J, leaving 4 bases between them. CDR3 amino acids: CASSSYYEQYF. DNA of the CDR3: TGTGCCAGCAGCTCTTACTACGAGCAGTACTTC.

The chain is built from TRBV19 and TRBJ2-4; TRBD2 is a possible D gene (6 bases). The V gene's germline CDR1 is LNHDA and CDR2 SQIVND (reference sequence). The CDR3 is made up of 16 amino acids. The V end was cut by 0 bases, the J end by 9 bases, with 18 bases between. The CDR3 loop reads CASSIDHGGIDPIQYF. In DNA form, the CDR3 reads TGTGCCAGTAGTATAGATCATGGGGGGATCGATCCCATTCAGTACTTC.

This rearrangement joins TRBV5-4 to TRBJ2-3, with TRBD2 identical over 14 bases. CDR1 SGHNT and CDR2 YYREEE come from the germline V gene (reference sequence). The CDR3 has 15 residues. Here the CDR3 reads CASRLAGGPADTQYF. The DNA for the CDR3 is TGTGCGTCGAGACTAGCGGGAGGGCCGGCAGATACGCAGTATTTT.

CDR3 DNA: TGTGCCAGCAGGCCCAATCCGGGGGAGCAGTACTTC. Its protein is CASRPNPGEQYF. V usage is TRBV2 and J usage is TRBJ2-7; D is perhaps TRBD2 (5 bases). Trimming left V 6 bases short and J 7 bases short, with 13 bases between. The CDR3 is 12 amino acids. Germline-derived CDR1 and CDR2 are SNHLY and FYNNEI.

The chain combines TRBV6-6 with TRBJ2-1; D gene uncertain. Trimming pared 2 bases from V and 7 bases from J, leaving 12 bases between. CDR1 MNHNY and CDR2 SVGAGI come from the germline V gene (reference sequence). The CDR3 runs to 14 residues. The CDR3 DNA reads as TGTGCCAGCAGTTACCCTCCGGTTGCGAATGAGCAGTTCTTC. Protein: CASSYPPVANEQFF.

The rearrangement links TRBV28 to TRBJ2-7; 9 nucleotides line up with TRBD2. Germline V gene lookup returns CDR1 MDHEN and CDR2 SYDVKM. Germline trimming cut 5 bases from V and 4 bases from J; bases unmatched to any gene: 9. The CDR3 has 15 residues. As DNA, the CDR3 is TGTGCCAGCAGTCCCTTCGGCGGGAGGGTATACGAGCAGTACTTC. It is translated as CASSPFGGRVYEQYF.

Written as DNA, the CDR3 is TGTGCCAGCTCACCAACTCTAGCCGGCGAGCAGTACTTC. Protein: CASSPTLAGEQYF. The J gene is TRBJ2-7, the V gene TRBV18; possibly TRBD2 for D (5 bases). Germline values: CDR1 KGHSH, CDR2 LQKENI. The CDR3 spans 13 residues. The V and J ends lost 2 bases and 6 bases respectively, with 11 bases between them.

This chain links TRBV6-5 with TRBJ1-1, with a possible D match to TRBD1 (5 bases). V was trimmed by 0 bases and J by 4 bases, leaving 15 bases between them. The CDR3 covers 16 residues. The germline V gene has CDR1 MNHEY and CDR2 SVGAGI. The CDR3 bases are TGTGCCAGCAGTTACTCGAGGTCGGGGGGGACCACTGAAGCTTTCTTT. Its translation is CASSYSRSGGTTEAFF.

This chain joins TRBV19 and TRBJ2-7; the D is unclear. Germline-derived CDR1 and CDR2 are LNHDA and SQIVND (reference sequence). The V and J ends lost 5 bases and 5 bases respectively, with 16 bases between them. CDR3 length: 14 residues. The CDR3 reads CASSSLRRFNEQYF. The CDR3 DNA follows: TGTGCCAGTAGTTCTTTGCGGAGATTCAACGAGCAGTACTTC.

The chain combines TRBV27 with TRBJ2-3; 8 positions match TRBD2. Germline CDR1 is MNHEY and CDR2 is SMNVEV (reference sequence). The ends lost 3 bases at V and 7 bases at J; junction bases unmatched: 15. The CDR3 loop spans 17 amino acids. The CDR3 region is CASSFRPGTSQLNTQYF. The CDR3 bases are TGTGCCAGCAGTTTCCGACCCGGGACTAGTCAACTCAATACGCAGTATTTT.

The rearrangement uses TRBV27 and TRBJ1-5; maybe TRBD1 (5 bases). Trimming stripped 1 base from V and 1 base from J, with 11 bases between. The CDR3 loop spans 16 amino acids. From germline, CDR1 is MNHEY and CDR2 SMNVEV (reference sequence). The CDR3 loop is CASSLFGGISNQPQHF. The CDR3 nucleotides are TGTGCCAGCAGTTTATTCGGGGGGATAAGCAATCAGCCCCAGCATTTT.

The V and J genes are TRBV18 and TRBJ2-7, with TRBD1 matching over 10 bases. The CDR3 length is 15 residues. Germline CDR1 KGHSH, CDR2 LQKENI. V gave up 2 bases and J gave up 7 bases; unmatched junction bases: 8. The CDR3, as DNA: TGTGCCAGCTCACCAACCGGGACAGGGGCTTTGGAGCAGTACTTC. Translated, it gives CASSPTGTGALEQYF. Combining the CDR3 with reference TRBV18 and TRBJ2-7 gives the whole variable domain NAGVMQNPRHLVRRRGQEARLRCSPMKGHSHVYWYRQLPEEGLKFMVYLQKENIIDESGMPKERFSAEFPKEGPSILRIQQVVRGDSAAYFCASSPTGTGALEQYFGPGTRLTVT.

This clone was picked up a small number of times. The chain combines TRBV5-4 with TRBJ2-3; 14 nucleotides line up with TRBD2. From germline, CDR1 is SGHNT and CDR2 YYREEE (reference sequence). J lost 5 bases, V lost 4 bases, and 6 bases had no gene match. This CDR3 spans 16 amino acids. This CDR3 is CASSRRLAGGEDTQYF. Written as DNA, the CDR3 is TGTGCCAGCAGCCGTAGACTAGCGGGAGGGGAAGATACGCAGTATTTT.

The genes are TRBV7-2 and TRBJ2-6; 7 bases agree with TRBD1. This CDR3 is built from 17 residues. V trimming: 5 bases; J trimming: 0 bases; junction bases outside the gene matches: 7. Germline V CDR1 and CDR2: SGHTA, FQGNSA. The CDR3 sequence is CASSRQGLSSGANVLTF. In nucleotides, the CDR3 is TGTGCCAGCAGCCGACAGGGATTGAGCTCTGGGGCCAACGTCCTGACTTTC.

The rearrangement links TRBV9 to TRBJ2-7, with 7 positions matching TRBD2. CDR1 and CDR2 (germline): SGDLS, YYNGEE. Trimming removed 0 bases from V and 6 bases from J; junction bases left unmatched: 6. This CDR3 has 14 amino acids. The CDR3 DNA is TGTGCCAGCAGCGTAGTCAGCGGGGTGGGCGAGCAGTACTTC. Its protein is CASSVVSGVGEQYF.

This chain uses TRBV28 with TRBJ1-2; 9 nucleotides align to TRBD1. The junction had 34 bases not matched to a gene; V was cut back by 3 bases and J by 8 bases. The germline V gene has CDR1 MDHEN and CDR2 SYDVKM. This CDR3 has 23 amino acids. This CDR3 reads CASSLVPTWIGTGSLSRVFGYTF. The CDR3, as DNA: TGTGCCAGCAGTTTGGTACCCACGTGGATCGGGACAGGGTCTTTATCGCGTGTCTTCGGCTACACCTTC.

This chain joins TRBV7-2 and TRBJ2-1; D uncertain. CDR1 SGHTA and CDR2 FQGNSA come from the germline V gene. V dropped 6 bases and J dropped 5 bases, with 8 bases sitting between them. The CDR3 has 12 amino acids. The CDR3 here is CASRMGNNEQFF. The CDR3 coding sequence is TGTGCCAGCAGAATGGGCAACAATGAGCAGTTCTTC.

CDR3 residues: CASTGTSGSIIYEQYF. CDR3 DNA: TGTGCCAGCACCGGGACTAGCGGGAGCATTATCTACGAGCAGTACTTC. The genes are TRBV7-8 and TRBJ2-7; 14 positions match TRBD2. The CDR3 loop spans 16 amino acids. Germline V gene lookup returns CDR1 SGHVS and CDR2 FQNEAQ. V was clipped by 7 bases and J by 3 bases; unmatched bases: 8.

This chain links TRBV6-6 with TRBJ2-5, with 8 nucleotides matching TRBD2. This CDR3 is 14 amino acids long. From germline, CDR1 is MNHNY and CDR2 SVGAGI (reference sequence). The ends lost 7 bases at V and 4 bases at J; junction bases unmatched: 8. CDR3 coding DNA: TGTGCCAGCATCCCTGGACTAGCCTCAGAGACCCAGTACTTC. The encoded protein is CASIPGLASETQYF.

V usage is TRBV25-1 and J usage is TRBJ2-1; 7 positions match TRBD1. The germline V gene encodes CDR1 MGHDK and CDR2 SYGVNS. CDR3 length: 15 amino acids. The V segment lost 7 bases and the J segment 5 bases; nucleotides outside the gene matches: 11. CDR3 sequence: CASTAPDRLHNEQFF. The CDR3 nucleotides are TGTGCCAGCACCGCGCCGGACAGGCTACACAATGAGCAGTTCTTC. Full variable domain (outside the CDR3, taken from reference TRBV25-1 and TRBJ2-1): EADIYQTPRYLVIGTGKKITLECSQTMGHDKMYWYQQDPGMELHLIHYSYGVNSTEKGDLSSESTVSRIRTEHFPLTLESARPSHTSQYLCASTAPDRLHNEQFFGPGTRLTVL.

This sequence joins TRBV7-3 and TRBJ1-2; no clear D. The CDR3 length is 13 residues. V was shortened by 5 bases and J by 7 bases, with 14 bases between the two germline ends. Germline CDR1 and CDR2: SGHTA and FQGTGA. CDR3 sequence: CASSLGGGAGYTF. In DNA form, the CDR3 reads TGTGCCAGCAGCCTTGGAGGCGGTGCTGGCTACACCTTC. Combining the CDR3 with reference TRBV7-3 and TRBJ1-2 gives the whole variable domain GAGVSQTPSNKVTEKGKYVELRCDPISGHTALYWYRQSLGQGPEFLIYFQGTGAADDSGLPNDRFFAVRPEGSVSTLKIQRTERGDSAVYLCASSLGGGAGYTFGSGTRLTVV.

The rearrangement uses TRBV7-3 and TRBJ2-1, with 9 bases aligning to TRBD2. CDR3 length: 15 amino acids. Germline CDR1 and CDR2: SGHTA and FQGTGA. The trim removed 2 bases at V and 4 bases at J, leaving 3 bases unmatched. CDR3 protein: CASSLERGDYNEQFF. The CDR3 nucleotides read TGTGCCAGCAGCTTAGAGCGGGGGGATTACAATGAGCAGTTCTTC.

This chain joins TRBV28 and TRBJ2-1, with D tentatively TRBD1 (6 bases). The germline V and J ends were trimmed by 3 bases and 6 bases, with 18 bases remaining between them. The CDR3 has 16 amino acids. Germline loops: CDR1 MDHEN, CDR2 SYDVKM. The CDR3 nucleotides read TGTGCCAGCAGTTTGGGGGTTATGGGCAGGGGCAATGAGCAGTTCTTC. Protein sequence: CASSLGVMGRGNEQFF.

J is TRBJ2-7 and V is TRBV7-2, with TRBD2 as a possible D gene (5 bases). Germline V gene data show CDR1 as SGHTA and CDR2 as FQGNSA. Trimming took off 4 bases at V and 3 bases at J, with 22 bases between the two ends. The CDR3 length is 17 residues. The CDR3 bases are TGTGCCAGCAGCTCCCTTGGGATCCGTGTAGGAGGCTACGAGCAGTACTTC. This sequence encodes CASSSLGIRVGGYEQYF.

This clone was counted a single time. This chain uses TRBV11-2 with TRBJ2-7; D is unresolved. The CDR3 is 14 residues long. Germline CDR1 SGHAT, CDR2 FQNNGV. V lost 5 bases and J lost 2, with 13 bases in between. The CDR3 loop reads CASSRFRGAYEQYF. The CDR3 DNA sequence: TGTGCCAGCAGCCGATTCCGAGGCGCCTACGAGCAGTACTTC. Full variable domain (outside the CDR3, taken from reference TRBV11-2 and TRBJ2-7): EAGVAQSPRYKIIEKRQSVAFWCNPISGHATLYWYQQILGQGPKLLIQFQNNGVVDDSQLPKDRFSAERLKGVDSTLKIQPAKLEDSAVYLCASSRFRGAYEQYFGPGTRLTVT.

The chain combines TRBV7-3 with TRBJ2-1, with a possible D match to TRBD2 (6 bases). Germline loops: CDR1 SGHTA, CDR2 FQGTGA. V was clipped by 0 bases and J by 5 bases, with 20 bases between them. This CDR3 has 18 residues. The CDR3 sequence is CASSLTPGLRSPNNEQFF. CDR3 coding DNA: TGTGCCAGCAGCTTAACGCCCGGACTACGATCGCCCAACAATGAGCAGTTCTTC.

The chain recombines TRBV9 with TRBJ2-1, with 8 bases fitting TRBD2. This CDR3 region has 14 residues. Germline values: CDR1 SGDLS, CDR2 YYNGEE. V dropped 2 bases and J dropped 3; count of bases not matched to a gene: 1. The CDR3 bases are TGTGCCAGCAGCGTCGGGACTAGCTACAATGAGCAGTTCTTC. Translating gives CASSVGTSYNEQFF.

This chain uses TRBV4-3 with TRBJ2-1; TRBD2 agrees at 8 bases. V dropped 5 bases and J dropped 8; count of bases not matched to a gene: 14. This CDR3 has 16 amino acids. Per the germline V gene, CDR1 is LGHNA and CDR2 is YSLEER. CDR3 in DNA: TGCGCCAGCAGCTCCGACGGGGGGGATATGGAGGATGAGCAGTTCTTC. Protein: CASSSDGGDMEDEQFF.